The following is a T cell receptor beta chain sequence with its context. As yet, its antigen is unknown. The record originates from a study of T cell repertoires in cytomegalovirus infection. On the study more broadly: Selected CMV epitopes included recently identified HLA-C-restricted ones as well as well-studied HLA-B-restricted ones. Matching HLA type, along with CMV infection, was indicated by public TCR beta signatures.

TCRdb re-derived calls from the reads in MiXCR, one entry per CDR3 protein. The repertoire consists of about 770,000 distinct CDR3 sequences, with under 35% occurring once and the leading ten covering 13%. Study-wide results and caveats: Pooled public TCR beta family frequency picked out CMV carriers with the relevant HLA. HLA-C-restricted CMV-specific TCR beta clonotypes prevailed in the ex vivo response.

The germline CDR1 and CDR2 sequences are MNHEY and SMNVEV (reference sequence). The CDR3 runs to 15 residues. V was shortened by 3 bases and J by 5 bases, with 17 bases between the two germline ends. The input for sequencing was cultured CD8+ T cells from PBMCs, taken from culture after CMV antigen stimulation. The chain links TRBV27 to TRBJ2-7; D is undetermined. This TCR was recovered from a human donor in good health (CMV status not recorded). Some clones in this sample may be carry-over from other donors' samples. DNA for the CDR3: TGTGCCAGCAGTTTCGGGCAGAGTTTGGACCACGAGCAGTACTTC. Translating gives CASSFGQSLDHEQYF.